Included here is one TCR beta chain sequence, with context. It lacks a known antigen. This record comes from a study of CXCR3-negative and CXCR3-positive naive CD8 T cells (dated by TCRdb to between 2018 and 2020). Background on the whole study: About 150 million TRB reads were obtained in total, roughly 1.5 +/- 0.3 million reads per library. Diversity and physicochemical repertoire analyses covered under twelve donors pooled from two independent experiments. Naive subsets from about 5 donors and memory cells from 3 donors were included in the TRBV-TRBJ cluster analysis. Overall results and qualifications from the work: Freshly isolated PBMCs were used for most assays because CXCR3 expression partially decreased after cryopreservation. Because surface CD5, which is linked to self-reactivity in mice, was comparable between the naive subsets, TCR interaction strength was also inferred from the physicochemical properties of TRB CDR3s. Both naive subsets had comparably high repertoire diversity, while memory CD8+ T cells had much lower repertoire diversity. Similar TRBV-TRBJ usage was shown by naive CXCR3-negative and CXCR3-positive cells from the same donor, whereas distinct patterns were shown by memory cells.

For each CD8+ T cell subset, flow sorting was done in triplicate, and some 300,000 cells per subset went directly into RLT lysis buffer. Using standard density gradient centrifugation, peripheral blood mononuclear cells were isolated from buffy coats. Total RNA was extracted from sorted cells with an RNeasy Mini Kit. Sequenced on a NextSeq 550. The Human TCR Profiling Kit (MiLaboratory) was used to prepare UMI-labeled 5' RACE TRB cDNA libraries. The full amount of extracted RNA was used for cDNA synthesis, and the full amount of resulting cDNA was used for PCR amplification. Libraries were prepared in parallel with an identical number of PCR cycles. From the authors' description of their analysis: MIGEC and MiXCR extracted about 50,000 +/- 10,000 unique UMI-labeled TRB cDNA molecules per library, requiring at least two reads per UMI. On average, approximately 40,000 +/- 10,000 functional in-frame TRB CDR3 nucleotide clonotypes lacking stop codons were found per library. After downsampling to 5000 UMI-labeled TRB molecules per sample, diversity metrics such as normalized Shannon-Wiener and Chao1 were calculated in VDJtools. For the central five CDR3 residues, VDJtools calculated physicochemical properties weighted by clonotype size, namely interaction energy, strength, volume and Kidera factor 4. Based on TCRdb reprocessing of the reads, there is one entry per CDR3 protein sequence, and DNA is missing. TCRdb's processing, not the authors' own work, is the source of the V and J calls. The table of this sample itemizes 48,000 or so distinct CDR3 sequences. The ten largest clones add up to approximately 16% of the sample.

The receptor was isolated from a human donor in good health. Some clones in this sample may be carry-over from other donors' samples. The specimen was memory CD8+ T cells from blood. The sample's cell subset or site label, decoded: conventional CD8+ memory T cells (TMEM), sorted as controls.

Here the CDR3 is given as CASRSSGRAGETQYF. The rearrangement combines TRBV7-9 with TRBJ2-5; the D call of TRBD2 rests on TCRdb alone, since no DNA is present to check it. From the germline V gene (reference sequence), CDR1 is SEHNR and CDR2 is FQNEAQ. From its cysteine to its phenylalanine, the CDR3 spans 15 amino acids. The entry carries no DNA sequence.